Below, 27 T cell receptor beta chains from the same sample are listed, as sequenced in a study of PD-1 blockade in classical Hodgkin lymphoma. The protocol was immunoSEQ multiplex PCR, while the TCRdb copy is restricted to in-frame clones and leaves out a portion. This sample has around 16,000 clones; roughly 86% occur once, and the top ten carry roughly 0.88%. Specified time point: newly diagnosed, previously untreated cHL patient sample. Magnetic negative selection of thawed PBMCs was the method by which CD4+ T cells were purified. The sequenced sample was CD4+ T cells from blood. The receptors were sampled from a human donor with classical Hodgkin lymphoma.

This chain uses TRBV29-1 with TRBJ1-3; the match to TRBD1 covers 8 bases. This CDR3 spans 14 amino acids. J lost 4 bases, V lost 2 bases, and 4 bases had no gene match. Germline loops: CDR1 SQVTM, CDR2 ANQGSEA. Written as DNA, the CDR3 is TGCAGCGTTGAAATAGGGGACAGGGGAAACACCATATATTTT. This codes for CSVEIGDRGNTIYF.

In DNA form, the CDR3 reads TGTGCCAGCAATACAGGGCTGGGAAGAGGTAATGAAAAACTGTTTTTT. Amino acids: CASNTGLGRGNEKLFF. V gene TRBV28 combines with J gene TRBJ1-4, with D maybe TRBD1 (6 bases). Germline CDR1 reads MDHEN; CDR2 reads SYDVKM. V was pared by 7 bases and J by 4 bases, with 19 bases between. There are 16 residues in the CDR3.

The rearrangement uses TRBV11-2 and TRBJ2-5; a possible D gene is TRBD1 (5 bases). Per the germline V gene, CDR1 is SGHAT and CDR2 is FQNNGV. The CDR3 runs 15 residues. V was shortened by 4 bases and J by 5 bases, with 17 bases between the two germline ends. CDR3 DNA sequence: TGTGCCAGCAGCTCGAGCAGGGTGTCGAGGGAGACCCAGTACTTC. It yields the protein CASSSSRVSRETQYF. The complete variable domain, with remaining parts taken from reference TRBV11-2 and TRBJ2-5, reads EAGVAQSPRYKIIEKRQSVAFWCNPISGHATLYWYQQILGQGPKLLIQFQNNGVVDDSQLPKDRFSAERLKGVDSTLKIQPAKLEDSAVYLCASSSSRVSRETQYFGPGTRLLVL.

The CDR3 protein is CASSLFPSHMDREGGYTF. For the CDR3, the DNA is TGTGCCAGCAGTTTATTCCCTTCCCACATGGACAGGGAAGGGGGCTACACCTTC. The chain combines TRBV28 with TRBJ1-2; 8 bases are a match to TRBD1. V lost 1 base and J lost 8; bases outside the gene matches: 18. This CDR3 is built from 18 residues. Per germline, CDR1 MDHEN and CDR2 SYDVKM.

V usage is TRBV7-9 and J usage is TRBJ2-7; D may match TRBD1 or TRBD2 (5 bases each). In germline, CDR1 is SEHNR, CDR2 FQNEAQ (reference sequence). CDR3 length: 13 residues. Trimming took 5 bases from V and 2 from J, leaving 10 bases between them. The CDR3 DNA reads as TGTGCCAGCAGCCCGAGGGGTCCCTACGAGCAGTACTTC. It encodes CASSPRGPYEQYF.

V gene TRBV7-9 combines with J gene TRBJ2-3; 10 nucleotides match TRBD2. Germline trimming cut 3 bases from V and 4 bases from J; bases unmatched to any gene: 4. Germline V gives CDR1 SEHNR, CDR2 FQNEAQ (reference sequence). CDR3 size: 15 residues. CDR3 DNA sequence: TGTGCCAGCAGCTTCAGCGGGAGGGGCTCAGATACGCAGTATTTT. This translates into CASSFSGRGSDTQYF.

The V and J genes are TRBV7-2 and TRBJ2-7; D might be TRBD1 (8 bases). This CDR3 is built from 16 residues. Germline-derived CDR1 and CDR2 are SGHTA and FQGNSA. Trimming took 1 base from V and 0 from J, leaving 13 bases between them. CDR3 in amino acids: CASSLGGGQASYEQYF. The DNA for the CDR3 is TGTGCCAGCAGCTTAGGGGGGGGACAGGCCTCCTACGAGCAGTACTTC.

J is TRBJ2-5 and V is TRBV28; D not resolved. TRBJ2-7 explains the end of the DNA better; the J call may be wrong. The CDR3 sequence is 12 residues long. From germline, CDR1 is MDHEN and CDR2 SYDVKM. In nucleotides, the CDR3 is TGTGCCAGCAGTTCTCTCCCCTACGAGCAGTACTTC. This translates into CASSSLPYEQYF.

The chain employs TRBV10-2 and TRBJ1-5; D is perhaps TRBD1 (6 bases). Germline loops: CDR1 WSHSY, CDR2 SAAADI. V lost 4 bases to trimming and J lost 7 bases, with 8 bases between them. The CDR3 runs 12 residues. The CDR3 protein is CASSVGGQPQHF. The CDR3 DNA reads TGCGCCAGCAGTGTGGGGGGCCAGCCCCAGCATTTT.

The chain employs TRBV28 and TRBJ2-7; 7 nucleotides agree with TRBD2. Germline CDR1 and CDR2: MDHEN and SYDVKM. The CDR3 consists of 15 residues. After removal of 4 bases from V and 0 bases from J, the junction contained 6 bases not matched to a gene. The CDR3 DNA reads as TGTGCCAGCAGTTCCCCGCGGGGGAGCTCCTACGAGCAGTACTTC. This codes for CASSSPRGSSYEQYF.

The CDR3 sequence: CASSLVAGVYEQYF. The CDR3 DNA reads TGTGCCAGCAGCTTAGTAGCGGGAGTATACGAGCAGTACTTC. The J gene is TRBJ2-5, the V gene TRBV11-2; 9 bases align to TRBD2. The last part of the DNA fits TRBJ2-7 better; the J call may be wrong. Germline assignment: CDR1 SGHAT and CDR2 FQNNGV. The CDR3 is made up of 14 amino acids.

The chain has TRBV28 and TRBJ2-7; TRBD2 matches 13 bases. The CDR3 runs 17 residues. Germline assignment: CDR1 MDHEN and CDR2 SYDVKM. Unmatched junction bases numbered 10, after V lost 4 bases and J lost 4 bases. CDR3 loop: CASSSGLAGVIKYEQYF. In DNA, the CDR3 is TGTGCCAGCAGTTCCGGACTAGCGGGAGTAATTAAGTACGAGCAGTACTTC.

DNA of the CDR3: TGTGCCAGCAGCTTATCTAGCGGGAGATACGAGCAGTACTTC. Protein sequence: CASSLSSGRYEQYF. The chain carries TRBV11-2 and TRBJ2-7, with TRBD2 matching over 10 bases. V was pared by 2 bases and J by 4 bases, with 2 bases of the junction left unmatched. The CDR3 is made up of 14 amino acids. The germline gives CDR1 SGHAT, CDR2 FQNNGV. The whole variable domain, filled in from reference TRBV11-2 and TRBJ2-7, reads EAGVAQSPRYKIIEKRQSVAFWCNPISGHATLYWYQQILGQGPKLLIQFQNNGVVDDSQLPKDRFSAERLKGVDSTLKIQPAKLEDSAVYLCASSLSSGRYEQYFGPGTRLTVT.

The chain recombines TRBV11-1 with TRBJ2-5; D remains ambiguous. With 5 bases removed from V and 5 bases from J, the gap between germline ends came to 21 bases. Per the germline V gene, CDR1 is SGHAT and CDR2 is FQDESV (reference sequence). This CDR3 region has 16 residues. CDR3 in amino acids: CASSPASTWQTETQYF. In DNA, the CDR3 is TGTGCCAGCAGCCCGGCGTCGACCTGGCAGACGGAGACCCAGTACTTC.

The genes are TRBV10-3 and TRBJ2-7; 11 positions agree with TRBD1. After removal of 6 bases from V and 6 bases from J, the junction contained 4 bases not matched to a gene. Germline-derived CDR1 and CDR2 are ENHRY and SYGVKD. The CDR3 loop spans 13 amino acids. CDR3 sequence: CAIRGQGAIEQYF. CDR3 bases: TGTGCCATCAGAGGACAGGGGGCGATCGAGCAGTACTTC.

This chain connects TRBV4-2 to TRBJ1-2; a possible D gene is TRBD1 (5 bases). Per the germline V gene, CDR1 is LGHNA and CDR2 is YNFKEQ. V was trimmed by 0 bases and J by 3 bases, leaving 14 bases between them. This CDR3 is 16 amino acids long. In DNA, the CDR3 is TGTGCCAGCAGCCAAGACGGGGCGGGAGGGGACTATGGCTACACCTTC. This codes for CASSQDGAGGDYGYTF.

This chain connects TRBV2 to TRBJ2-3; perhaps TRBD2 as D (6 bases). Trimming took 4 bases from V and 0 from J, leaving 8 bases between them. Germline V gives CDR1 SNHLY, CDR2 FYNNEI. The CDR3 runs to 14 residues. Here the CDR3 reads CASSVSGSTDTQYF. In nucleotides, the CDR3 is TGTGCCAGCAGTGTTAGCGGTAGCACAGATACGCAGTATTTT.

The V call is TRBV2, the J call TRBJ2-7; unclear D gene. Trimming shortened V by 4 bases and J by 4 bases, and 8 bases separated the two germline ends. The CDR3 has 12 residues. Germline CDR1 and CDR2: SNHLY and FYNNEI. The CDR3 protein is CASSAYRYEQYF. The CDR3, as DNA: TGTGCCAGCAGTGCTTATCGATACGAGCAGTACTTC.

The V call is TRBV11-2, the J call TRBJ1-2; the D is unclear. The CDR3 is 13 amino acids. V was clipped by 1 base and J by 7 bases, with 10 bases between them. Germline V gene data show CDR1 as SGHAT and CDR2 as FQNNGV. The CDR3 DNA follows: TGTGCCAGCAGCTTAGGCAGAGAGGGTGGCTACACCTTC. Translated, it gives CASSLGREGGYTF.

The chain carries TRBV6-5 and TRBJ2-3; a weak D match, TRBD2 (6 bases). Trimming pared 7 bases from V and 3 bases from J, leaving 14 bases between. The CDR3 extends over 14 amino acids. Germline V CDR1 and CDR2: MNHEY, SVGAGI. The CDR3 nucleotides are TGTGCCAGCATCCCCGGAGGGTTTACAGATACGCAGTATTTT. This sequence encodes CASIPGGFTDTQYF.

The rearrangement joins TRBV28 to TRBJ1-5, with D possibly TRBD1 on 5 matching bases. V gave up 7 bases and J gave up 7 bases, with 17 bases separating them. Germline CDR1 and CDR2: MDHEN and SYDVKM. The CDR3 runs to 14 residues. The CDR3 DNA sequence: TGTGCCAGCATTCCGACCAGGGTAGAACAGCCCCAGCATTTT. It codes for CASIPTRVEQPQHF.

This clone was detected only once. This same CDR3 is encoded by further DNA sequences in the sample. The chain couples TRBV7-2 to TRBJ1-2, with no clear D. Germline loops: CDR1 SGHTA, CDR2 FQGNSA. V was cut by 2 bases and J by 4 bases, with 17 bases left in between. The CDR3 extends over 16 amino acids. This chain's CDR3 is CASSLSQELKGYGYTF. CDR3 sequence (DNA): TGTGCCAGCAGCTTATCCCAGGAGCTGAAGGGCTATGGCTACACCTTC.

The chain employs TRBV6-4 and TRBJ2-1; TRBD2 matches at 10 bases. The CDR3 has 14 residues. Germline lookup yields CDR1 MRHNA and CDR2 SNTAGT. Trimming at V came to 4 bases and at J to 9 bases, leaving 6 bases not matched to a gene. The CDR3 is CASSGSGRAAEQFF. Written as DNA, the CDR3 is TGTGCCAGCAGTGGGAGCGGGAGGGCTGCTGAGCAGTTCTTC.

The chain combines TRBV28 with TRBJ1-2; D is ambiguous. V shed 8 bases and J shed 0 bases, with 7 bases lying between them. The CDR3 loop spans 12 amino acids. Germline V gene sequence: CDR1 MDHEN, CDR2 SYDVKM. This CDR3 reads CASEAANYGYTF. CDR3 DNA: TGTGCCAGCGAGGCCGCTAACTATGGCTACACCTTC.

The chain joins TRBV18 to TRBJ2-3, with 7 bases lining up with TRBD2. The CDR3 is 17 amino acids. V lost 5 bases to trimming and J lost 3 bases; unmatched junction nucleotides: 14. CDR1 and CDR2 from the germline V gene are KGHSH and LQKENI. CDR3 sequence (DNA): TGTGCCAGCTCATCCCTAAAGATCGGGAGGCTTACAGATACGCAGTATTTT. Translation: CASSSLKIGRLTDTQYF.

This clone has just one count. This chain connects TRBV7-2 to TRBJ2-7; 7 positions match TRBD2. The CDR3 is made up of 15 amino acids. CDR1 is SGHTA, CDR2 FQGNSA, per germline. Losses at the gene ends were 5 bases for V and 1 base for J; bases not matched to a gene: 8. The CDR3 here is CASSPPSGKSYEQYF. CDR3 bases: TGTGCCAGCAGCCCCCCCAGCGGGAAATCCTACGAGCAGTACTTC.

This chain links TRBV5-1 with TRBJ1-1; unclear D gene. This CDR3 is built from 14 residues. Germline V gives CDR1 SGHRS, CDR2 YFSETQ. V lost 3 bases and J 1 base, leaving 10 bases between the germline ends. The CDR3 spells CASSSQVWNTEAFF. CDR3 in DNA: TGCGCCAGCAGCTCCCAGGTCTGGAACACTGAAGCTTTCTTT.